The clone carrying this TCR beta chain has a count of ten or more. Its antigen is undetermined. The data belong to a study of neurological immune-mediated disorders. The V and J ends lost 1 base and 6 bases, in that order; junction bases with no gene match: 2. The germline CDR1 and CDR2 sequences are SGHKS and YYEKEE (reference sequence). The length of the CDR3 is 14 residues. 5'RACE employing 10-nucleotide random UMIs yielded the cDNA. TCRdb re-derived calls from the 5' RACE reads in MiXCR, one entry per CDR3 protein. Of some 66,000 distinct CDR3 sequences detected, more than 3.5% appear once; the ten largest clones hold more than 2.5%. Study-wide results and caveats: None of the CDR3 amino acid sequences of expanded clones were shared across subjects, and this suggested private repertoires in all groups. HTLV-1-associated myelopathy had the most TCR clonal expansion, whereas multiple sclerosis had the least (lower than in healthy controls).

The V call is TRBV5-5, the J call TRBJ2-3, with 10 bases aligning to TRBD1. The TCR originated in a man between 45 and 60 years old with multiple sclerosis. Sequenced material: PBMCs. CDR3 sequence reads: CASSLWGQGDTQYF. CDR3 bases: TGTGCCAGCAGCTTGTGGGGACAGGGGGATACGCAGTATTTT. The variable domain in full, with the rest retrieved from reference TRBV5-5 and TRBJ2-3, is DAGVTQSPTHLIKTRGQQVTLRCSPISGHKSVSWYQQVLGQGPQFIFQYYEKEERGRGNFPDRFSARQFPNYSSELNVNALLLGDSALYLCASSLWGQGDTQYFGPGTRLTVL.